One and the same sample provided the 21 T cell receptor beta chains below, sequenced in a study of T cell responses to AZD1222 COVID-19 vaccine (dated by TCRdb to 2020 to 2022). Libraries were constructed by the immunoSEQ multiplex PCR assay. TCRdb retrieved this table from immuneACCESS and kept in-frame rearrangements only. Not all clones are present; in checked studies, unresolved V genes account for under half, and no reason is known for the remainder. This sample is represented by about 100,000 clones; 92% of them were singletons. The top ten clones comprise roughly 1.8% of the sample. Sample time point, as interpreted from the label and publication: baseline before first vaccination. The sequencing used peripheral blood, collected on day 0 of AZD1222 vaccination. All receptors derive from an adult in good health.

The chain links TRBV7-9 to TRBJ1-6; no definite D call. Looked up from germline, CDR1 is SEHNR and CDR2 is FQNEAQ (reference sequence). The CDR3 loop spans 12 amino acids. V dropped 5 bases and J dropped 9 bases, with 8 bases sitting between them. The CDR3 nucleotides are TGTGCCAGCAGCCCGGGCTTTTCACCCCTCCACTTT. Protein sequence: CASSPGFSPLHF.

This rearrangement joins TRBV5-6 to TRBJ2-1; 8 bases map to TRBD2. The CDR3 loop spans 12 amino acids. Germline CDR1 is SGHDT and CDR2 is YYEEEE. V lost 5 bases and J lost 8; bases outside the gene matches: 3. CDR3 sequence (DNA): TGTGCCAGCAGGTTTAGCGGGGATGAGCAGTTCTTC. Amino acid sequence: CASRFSGDEQFF.

This clone appeared a single time. The chain combines TRBV6-5 with TRBJ2-3; D unresolved. Germline loops: CDR1 MNHEY, CDR2 SVGAGI. The CDR3 spans 15 residues. The V end lost 5 bases, the J end lost 0 bases, and 12 bases lay between the germline ends. Here the CDR3 DNA reads TGTGCCAGCAGTCCCAATTACGGGAGCACAGATACGCAGTATTTT. The encoded protein is CASSPNYGSTDTQYF.

V and J are TRBV18 and TRBJ2-1, with TRBD2 identical over 14 bases. From germline, CDR1 is KGHSH and CDR2 LQKENI. The CDR3 length is 16 residues. J lost 7 bases, V lost 4 bases, and 6 bases had no gene match. The CDR3 is CASSLPTSGRANEQFF. The CDR3, as DNA: TGTGCCAGCTCACTTCCGACTAGCGGGAGGGCGAATGAGCAGTTCTTC.

V is TRBV5-1 and J is TRBJ2-2; D is unclear. The germline V gene has CDR1 SGHRS and CDR2 YFSETQ. The V gene lost 0 bases and the J gene lost 4 bases, with 13 bases spanning the gap. This CDR3 comprises 16 residues. The CDR3 sequence is CASSLAPLGATGELFF. DNA for the CDR3: TGCGCCAGCAGCTTGGCCCCCCTCGGAGCCACCGGGGAGCTGTTTTTT.

The chain recombines TRBV27 with TRBJ2-1; D gene unclear. The CDR3 runs 11 residues. The V end was cut by 5 bases, the J end by 9 bases, with 8 bases between. In germline, CDR1 is MNHEY, CDR2 SMNVEV (reference sequence). Here the CDR3 DNA reads TGTGCCAGCAGTGGTTTTGGTGAGCAGTTCTTC. Translation gives CASSGFGEQFF.

V gene TRBV9 combines with J gene TRBJ2-1; the D gene is possibly TRBD1 (5 bases). CDR1 is SGDLS, CDR2 YYNGEE, per germline. The length of the CDR3 is 13 residues. With 4 bases removed from V and 10 bases from J, the gap between germline ends came to 15 bases. CDR3 bases: TGTGCCAGCAGCTACTCCCAGGGTCGCGAGCAGTTCTTC. It specifies CASSYSQGREQFF.

The chain employs TRBV7-2 and TRBJ2-1, with 10 bases aligning to TRBD2. The CDR3 has 19 residues. V lost 2 bases and J lost 0; bases outside the gene matches: 10. CDR1 SGHTA and CDR2 FQGNSA come from the germline V gene. CDR3 nucleotides: TGTGCCAGCAGCTTATCGGGACTAGCGTCTATGAGCTCCTACAATGAGCAGTTCTTC. It encodes CASSLSGLASMSSYNEQFF.

The chain combines TRBV19 with TRBJ2-1; the D is unclear. Between the trimmed V and J ends, which lost 3 bases and 8 bases, there was a span of 11 bases. The CDR3 is 13 amino acids. Germline loops: CDR1 LNHDA, CDR2 SQIVND (reference sequence). CDR3 protein: CASSIPRAYEQFF. For the CDR3, the DNA is TGTGCCAGTAGTATCCCTAGGGCCTATGAGCAGTTCTTC. Using reference TRBV19 and TRBJ2-1 for the parts outside the CDR3, the full variable domain is DGGITQSPKYLFRKEGQNVTLSCEQNLNHDAMYWYRQDPGQGLRLIYYSQIVNDFQKGDIAEGYSVSREKKESFPLTVTSAQKNPTAFYLCASSIPRAYEQFFGPGTRLTVL.

The chain carries TRBV6-4 and TRBJ2-2, with unresolved D. The V gene's germline CDR1 is MRHNA and CDR2 SNTAGT. The CDR3 covers 13 residues. Deletions cut 2 bases from V and 4 bases from J, with 5 bases between. The CDR3 loop reads CASSDSFTGELFF. The CDR3 DNA reads TGTGCCAGCAGTGACAGCTTCACCGGGGAGCTGTTTTTT.

The genes are TRBV9 and TRBJ2-7, with D tentatively TRBD1 or TRBD2 (5 bases each). This CDR3 comprises 14 residues. V dropped 1 base and J dropped 0 bases, with 8 bases sitting between them. CDR1 is SGDLS and CDR2 is YYNGEE in the germline V gene. Here the CDR3 reads CASSVSGLSYEQYF. The CDR3 DNA reads as TGTGCCAGCAGCGTATCGGGGCTCTCCTACGAGCAGTACTTC.

A word on this clone: One end of the junction does not line up with germline, which may come from a read error. V and J are TRBV27 and TRBJ2-7; TRBD1 matches at 11 bases. Per the germline V gene, CDR1 is MNHEY and CDR2 is SMNVEV (reference sequence). There are 17 residues in the CDR3. CDR3 sequence (DNA): TGTGCCACCAGTATACGGAGGACAGGGGGCGCCTCCTACGAGCAGTACTTC. Encoded protein: CATSIRRTGGASYEQYF.

The rearrangement uses TRBV19 and TRBJ1-2, with 9 bases aligning to TRBD1. Per germline, CDR1 LNHDA and CDR2 SQIVND (reference sequence). The junction had 8 bases not matched to a gene; V was cut back by 5 bases and J by 7 bases. This CDR3 comprises 14 residues. CDR3: CASSFLQGAAGYTF. The CDR3, as DNA: TGTGCCAGTAGTTTCCTACAGGGGGCGGCTGGCTACACCTTC.

V usage is TRBV23-1 and J usage is TRBJ2-5; 13 nucleotides line up with TRBD2. TRBV23-1 is an ORF; its function is uncertain. The V segment lost 0 bases and the J segment 0 bases; nucleotides outside the gene matches: 16. CDR3 size: 22 residues. The CDR3, as DNA: TGCGCCAGCAGTCAATCGATTAGAGACACGGGACTAGCGGGGATCTACCAAGAGACCCAGTACTTC. It translates to CASSQSIRDTGLAGIYQETQYF.

This chain links TRBV7-6 with TRBJ1-1, with a possible D match to TRBD1 (5 bases). The CDR3 loop spans 17 amino acids. Trimming stripped 1 base from V and 1 base from J, with 16 bases between. Germline-derived CDR1 and CDR2 are SGHVS and FNYEAQ. CDR3 DNA: TGTGCCAGCAGCTTAGTGTTGGCCGAGGGGCCGAACACTGAAGCTTTCTTT. Encoded protein: CASSLVLAEGPNTEAFF.

This clone occurred a few times. V and J are TRBV15 and TRBJ2-1, with 7 bases aligning to TRBD2. Germline V gene lookup returns CDR1 LNHNV and CDR2 YYDKDF (reference sequence). V trimming: 5 bases; J trimming: 4 bases; junction bases outside the gene matches: 11. CDR3 length: 16 residues. The CDR3 loop reads CATSAETSDSYNEQFF. The CDR3 DNA is TGTGCCACCAGCGCAGAAACTAGCGACTCTTACAATGAGCAGTTCTTC.

The chain uses TRBV28 and TRBJ2-2; D tentatively fits TRBD1 or TRBD2 (5 bases each). The CDR3 extends over 17 amino acids. V lost 6 bases, J lost 0 bases, and 17 bases lay in between. The V gene's germline CDR1 is MDHEN and CDR2 SYDVKM. CDR3: CASRHWGTLSNTGELFF. CDR3 nucleotide sequence: TGTGCCAGCAGACACTGGGGGACCTTATCGAACACCGGGGAGCTGTTTTTT.

V usage is TRBV5-4 and J usage is TRBJ2-1, with TRBD2 matching over 7 bases. J lost 4 bases, V lost 8 bases, and 6 bases had no gene match. From germline, CDR1 is SGHNT and CDR2 YYREEE (reference sequence). The CDR3 has 13 residues. The chain's CDR3 is CASFGGSYNEQFF. CDR3 in DNA: TGTGCCAGTTTTGGCGGGAGTTACAATGAGCAGTTCTTC. Full variable domain (missing parts from reference TRBV5-4 and TRBJ2-1): ETGVTQSPTHLIKTRGQQVTLRCSSQSGHNTVSWYQQALGQGPQFIFQYYREEENGRGNFPPRFSGLQFPNYSSELNVNALELDDSALYLCASFGGSYNEQFFGPGTRLTVL.

The chain carries TRBV27 and TRBJ2-7; TRBD1 agrees at 10 bases. Losses at the gene ends were 3 bases for V and 6 bases for J; bases not matched to a gene: 5. CDR1 and CDR2 from the germline V gene are MNHEY and SMNVEV (reference sequence). CDR3 length: 14 amino acids. The CDR3 DNA is TGTGCCAGCAGTTTGACAGGGGGCCACTCCGAGCAGTACTTC. Translating it yields CASSLTGGHSEQYF.

V and J are TRBV9 and TRBJ1-2, with D perhaps TRBD1 (6 bases). The CDR3 contains 15 residues. V was clipped by 3 bases and J by 6 bases, with 18 bases between them. Germline assignment: CDR1 SGDLS and CDR2 YYNGEE. Here the CDR3 DNA reads TGTGCCAGCAGCGAGCCGACAGGCCCCAGGGATGGCTACACCTTC. Translation: CASSEPTGPRDGYTF.

This chain uses TRBV28 with TRBJ2-7; TRBD2 matches 7 bases. The germline V gene has CDR1 MDHEN and CDR2 SYDVKM. The V gene end was trimmed by 7 bases and the J gene end by 2 bases; junction bases not matched to a gene: 11. The length of the CDR3 is 15 residues. DNA of the CDR3: TGTGCCAGCACCTCAACTAGCGCCGACACCTACGAGCAGTACTTC. Its protein is CASTSTSADTYEQYF.